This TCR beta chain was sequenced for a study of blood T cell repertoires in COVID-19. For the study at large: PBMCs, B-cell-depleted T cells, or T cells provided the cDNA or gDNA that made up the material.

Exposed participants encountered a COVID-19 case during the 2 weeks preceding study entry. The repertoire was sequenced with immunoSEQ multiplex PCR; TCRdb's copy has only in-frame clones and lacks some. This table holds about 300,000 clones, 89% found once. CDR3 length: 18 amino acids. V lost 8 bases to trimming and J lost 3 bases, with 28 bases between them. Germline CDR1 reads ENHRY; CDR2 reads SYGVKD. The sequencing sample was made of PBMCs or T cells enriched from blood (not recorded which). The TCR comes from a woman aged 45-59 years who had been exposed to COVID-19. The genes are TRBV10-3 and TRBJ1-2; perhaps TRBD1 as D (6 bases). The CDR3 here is CAIRGGAGVSTRDYGYTF. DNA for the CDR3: TGTGCCATCCGGGGGGGGGCTGGGGTTTCTACAAGGGACTATGGCTACACCTTC.